This T cell receptor (beta chain) derives from a study of T cell repertoires in MIS-A myocarditis. V gave up 0 bases and J gave up 5 bases, with 4 bases separating them. The CDR3 sequence is 11 residues long. CDR1 and CDR2 from the germline V gene are DFQATT and SNEGSKA (reference sequence). The method was immunoSEQ multiplex PCR; TCRdb's version includes in-frame clones alone and lacks a portion of them. This sample yields 5,000 to 6,000 clones, of which 75% to 80% are seen a single time; over 60% belongs to the top ten. This rearrangement joins TRBV20-1 to TRBJ1-2; no definite D call. Sequencing was done on a sample of interventricular septum heart tissue obtained at autopsy. This clonotype was obtained from a man aged 18 to 29 with fulminant myocarditis from multisystem inflammatory syndrome in adults (MIS-A) after COVID-19. CDR3 DNA sequence: TGCAGTGCTAGAGAGGGGTATGGCTACACCTTC. This translates into CSAREGYGYTF.